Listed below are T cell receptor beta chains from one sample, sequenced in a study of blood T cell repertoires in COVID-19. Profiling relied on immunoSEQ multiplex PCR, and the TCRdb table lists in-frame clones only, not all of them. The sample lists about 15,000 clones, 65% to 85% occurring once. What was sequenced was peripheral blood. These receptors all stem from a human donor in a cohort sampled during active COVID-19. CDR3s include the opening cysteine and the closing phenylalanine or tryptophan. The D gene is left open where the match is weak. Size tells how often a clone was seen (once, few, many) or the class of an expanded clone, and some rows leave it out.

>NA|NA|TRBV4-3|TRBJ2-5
CASSQHDGYQETQYF
TGCGCCAGCAGCCAACACGACGGGTACCAAGAGACCCAGTACTTC
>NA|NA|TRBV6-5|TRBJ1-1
CASSRGQRKEAFF
TGTGCCAGCAGTCGTGGACAGAGGAAGGAAGCTTTCTTT
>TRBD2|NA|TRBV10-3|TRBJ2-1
CAISEPGVAGGYNEQFF
TGTGCCATCAGTGAGCCCGGGGTAGCGGGAGGGTACAATGAGCAGTTCTTC
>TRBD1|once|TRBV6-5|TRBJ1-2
CASSTGGGYGYTF
TGTGCCAGCAGCACAGGGGGAGGGTATGGCTACACCTTC
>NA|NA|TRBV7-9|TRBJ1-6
CASSKTGGSPLHF
TGTGCCAGCAGCAAGACAGGCGGCTCACCCCTCCACTTT
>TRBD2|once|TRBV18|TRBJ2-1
CASSLGPGLVYEQFF
TGTGCCAGCTCACTAGGACCAGGACTAGTCTATGAGCAGTTCTTC
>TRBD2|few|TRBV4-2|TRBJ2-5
CASSQGTSGGQETQYF
TGTGCCAGCAGCCAAGGGACTAGCGGGGGCCAAGAGACCCAGTACTTC
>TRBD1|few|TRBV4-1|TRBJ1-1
CASSPRMTGITEAFF
TGCGCCAGCAGCCCTCGGATGACAGGGATCACTGAAGCTTTCTTT
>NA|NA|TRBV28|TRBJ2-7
CASRLMRAPYEQYF
TGTGCCAGCAGACTAATGCGCGCGCCCTACGAGCAGTACTTC
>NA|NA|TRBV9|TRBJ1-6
CASSVAAGANYNSPLHF
TGTGCCAGCAGCGTAGCAGCAGGGGCCAACTATAATTCACCCCTCCACTTT
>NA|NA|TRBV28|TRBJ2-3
CASSLGSHRGGKNTDTQYF
TGTGCCAGCAGTTTAGGGTCGCACAGGGGCGGGAAAAACACAGATACGCAGTATTTT
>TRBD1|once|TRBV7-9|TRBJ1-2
CASSPGQGAIGYTF
TGTGCCAGCAGCCCCGGACAGGGGGCTATTGGCTACACCTTC
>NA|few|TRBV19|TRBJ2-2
CASSTLRTGNTGELFF
TGTGCCAGTAGTACCCTCCGTACCGGGAACACCGGGGAGCTGTTTTTT
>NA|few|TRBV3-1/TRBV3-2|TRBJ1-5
CASSQDHSNQPQHF
TGTGCCAGCAGCCAAGATCATAGCAATCAGCCCCAGCATTTT
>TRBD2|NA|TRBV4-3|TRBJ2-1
CASSQEPPGWTSGRVDEQFF
TGCGCCAGCAGCCAAGAACCCCCGGGGTGGACTAGCGGGAGAGTAGATGAGCAGTTCTTC
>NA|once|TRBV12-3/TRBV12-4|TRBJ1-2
CASSSTAIYGYTF
TGTGCCAGCAGTTCCACCGCGATCTATGGCTACACCTTC
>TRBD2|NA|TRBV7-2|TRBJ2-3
CASSTGLAATDTQYF
TGTGCCAGCAGCACGGGACTAGCGGCCACAGATACGCAGTATTTT
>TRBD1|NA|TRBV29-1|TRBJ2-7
CSVEGTGGAEQYF
TGCAGCGTTGAGGGGACAGGGGGCGCCGAGCAGTACTTC
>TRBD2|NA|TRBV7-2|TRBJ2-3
CASSASGSAGDTQYF
TGTGCCAGCAGCGCCAGCGGGAGTGCTGGAGATACGCAGTATTTT
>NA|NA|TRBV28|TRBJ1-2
CASRVTGEWYYGYTF
TGTGCCAGCAGAGTAACAGGTGAATGGTACTATGGCTACACCTTC
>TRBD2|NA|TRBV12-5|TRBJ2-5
CASGLLQGGGETQYF
TGTGCTAGTGGTTTGCTGCAGGGCGGGGGGGAGACCCAGTACTTC
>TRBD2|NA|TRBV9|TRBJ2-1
CASSATTSGGSNEQFF
TGTGCCAGCAGCGCCACGACTAGCGGGGGGAGCAATGAGCAGTTCTTC
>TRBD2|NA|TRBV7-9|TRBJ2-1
CASSFANLAGISYNEQFF
TGTGCCAGCAGCTTTGCCAATCTAGCGGGGATTAGTTACAATGAGCAGTTCTTC
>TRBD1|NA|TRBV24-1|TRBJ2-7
CATSDFGARGLRSSYEQYF
TGTGCCACCAGTGATTTTGGGGCCAGGGGGCTCCGGAGCTCCTACGAGCAGTACTTC
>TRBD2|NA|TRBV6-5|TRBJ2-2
CASSFGTRNTGELFF
TGTGCCAGCAGTTTTGGGACTAGGAACACCGGGGAGCTGTTTTTT
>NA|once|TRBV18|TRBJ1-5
CASSPAGTSQPQHF
TGTGCCAGCTCACCGGCAGGTACAAGTCAGCCCCAGCATTTT
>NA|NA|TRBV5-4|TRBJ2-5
CASSLTGEKGETQYF
TGTGCCAGCAGCCTTACGGGAGAGAAAGGAGAGACCCAGTACTTC
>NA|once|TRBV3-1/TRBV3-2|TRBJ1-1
CASSQVRDTEAFF
TGTGCCAGCAGCCAAGTCCGGGATACTGAAGCTTTCTTT
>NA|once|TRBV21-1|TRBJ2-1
CASSKRGLAGGDEQFF
TGTGCCAGCAGCAAACGGGGACTAGCGGGAGGTGATGAGCAGTTCTTC
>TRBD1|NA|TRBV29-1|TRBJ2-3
CSLVGTGVGIDTQYF
TGCAGCTTGGTTGGGACAGGGGTGGGTATAGATACGCAGTATTTT
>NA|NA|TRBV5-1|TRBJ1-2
CASSLDQGGGYTF
TGCGCCAGCAGCTTGGATCAGGGCGGTGGCTACACCTTC
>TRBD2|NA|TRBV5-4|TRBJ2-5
CASSLAGGSETQYF
TGTGCCAGCAGCTTGGCGGGGGGGAGTGAGACCCAGTACTTC
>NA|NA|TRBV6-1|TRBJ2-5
CASSEADGRKTQYF
TGTGCCAGCAGTGAAGCGGACGGGAGAAAGACCCAGTACTTC
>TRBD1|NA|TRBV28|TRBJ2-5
CASGQGARETQYF
TGTGCCAGCGGACAGGGGGCGCGGGAGACCCAGTACTTC
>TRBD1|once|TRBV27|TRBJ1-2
CASSPRAGGFWGYTF
TGTGCCAGCAGCCCTAGGGCAGGGGGATTTTGGGGCTACACCTTC
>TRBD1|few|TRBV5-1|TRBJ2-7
CASRRGQGQSYEQYF
TGCGCCAGCCGAAGGGGGCAGGGACAGTCCTACGAGCAGTACTTC
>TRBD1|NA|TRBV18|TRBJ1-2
CASSTGQAAYGYTF
TGTGCCAGCTCAACCGGACAGGCTGCCTATGGCTACACCTTC
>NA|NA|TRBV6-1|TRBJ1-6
CASSDNRRGASPLHF
TGTGCCAGCAGTGACAATCGAAGGGGCGCATCACCCCTCCACTTT
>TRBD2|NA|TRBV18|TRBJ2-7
CASSPGTSGIHEQYF
TGTGCCAGCTCACCAGGGACTAGCGGGATCCACGAGCAGTACTTC
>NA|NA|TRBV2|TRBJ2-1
CASRDRTANNEQFF
TGTGCCAGCCGCGATCGGACAGCAAACAATGAGCAGTTCTTC
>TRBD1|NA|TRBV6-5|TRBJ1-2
CASVGQGRLSYTF
TGTGCCAGCGTGGGACAGGGCAGGTTGAGCTACACCTTC
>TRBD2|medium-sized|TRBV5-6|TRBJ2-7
CASSWTSGDSYEQYF
TGTGCCAGCAGCTGGACTAGCGGGGACTCCTACGAGCAGTACTTC
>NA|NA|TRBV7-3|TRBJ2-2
CASSLTLAGTGELFF
TGTGCCAGCAGCTTAACTCTTGCGGGGACCGGGGAGCTGTTTTTT
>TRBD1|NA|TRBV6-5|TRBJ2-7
CASGRGTAYEQYF
TGTGCCAGCGGCAGGGGGACAGCCTACGAGCAGTACTTC
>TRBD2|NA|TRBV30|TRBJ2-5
CAWSSVGGSQETQYF
TGTGCCTGGAGTTCCGTGGGGGGGAGCCAAGAGACCCAGTACTTC
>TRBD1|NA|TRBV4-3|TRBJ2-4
CASSQEHRGSGIQYF
TGCGCCAGCAGCCAAGAGCACAGGGGATCGGGAATTCAGTACTTC
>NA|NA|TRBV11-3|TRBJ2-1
CASSPIPGNEQFF
TGTGCCAGCAGCCCCATCCCCGGCAATGAGCAGTTCTTC
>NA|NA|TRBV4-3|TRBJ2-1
CASSQGARGEQFF
TGCGCCAGCAGCCAAGGGGCAAGGGGTGAGCAGTTCTTC
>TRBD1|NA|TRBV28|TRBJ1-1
CASSQMTGRNTEAFF
TGTGCCAGCAGTCAGATGACAGGGCGGAACACTGAAGCTTTCTTT
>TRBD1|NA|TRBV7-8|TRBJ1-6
CASSFGTGAVNSPLHF
TGTGCCAGCAGCTTCGGGACAGGGGCCGTTAATTCACCCCTCCACTTT
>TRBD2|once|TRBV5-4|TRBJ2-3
CASSLFWGGDTQYF
TGTGCCAGCAGCTTGTTCTGGGGGGGAGATACGCAGTATTTT
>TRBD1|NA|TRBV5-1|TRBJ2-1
CASSLRTGAAGGEQFF
TGCGCCAGCAGCTTGAGGACAGGGGCGGCGGGTGGTGAGCAGTTCTTC
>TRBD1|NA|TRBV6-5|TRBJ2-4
CASRPRGRGNIQYF
TGTGCCAGCAGACCCAGGGGGCGCGGAAACATTCAGTACTTC